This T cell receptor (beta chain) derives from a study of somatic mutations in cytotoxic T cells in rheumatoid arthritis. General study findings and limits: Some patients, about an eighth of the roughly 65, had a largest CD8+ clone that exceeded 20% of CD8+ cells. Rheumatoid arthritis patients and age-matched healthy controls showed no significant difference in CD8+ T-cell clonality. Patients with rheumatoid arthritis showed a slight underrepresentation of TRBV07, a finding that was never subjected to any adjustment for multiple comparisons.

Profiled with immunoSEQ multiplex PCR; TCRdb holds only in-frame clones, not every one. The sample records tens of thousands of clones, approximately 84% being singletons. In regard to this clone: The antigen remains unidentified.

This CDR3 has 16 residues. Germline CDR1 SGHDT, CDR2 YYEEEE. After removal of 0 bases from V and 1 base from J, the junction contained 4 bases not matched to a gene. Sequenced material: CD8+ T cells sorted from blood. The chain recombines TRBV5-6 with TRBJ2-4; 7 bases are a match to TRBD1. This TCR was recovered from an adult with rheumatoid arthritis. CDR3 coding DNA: TGTGCCAGCAGCTTGGGTGGACAGGCGGCCAAAAACATTCAGTACTTC. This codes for CASSLGGQAAKNIQYF.